Listed below are T cell receptor beta chains from one sample, sequenced in a study of control samples from healthy donors and cancer patients. The table came from immunoSEQ multiplex PCR; TCRdb's copy has only in-frame clones and leaves some out. The sample yields roughly 93,000 clones, roughly 91% seen once. The source material was PBMCs. These receptors originate from a woman aged 50 to 60 with colorectal cancer. Each CDR3 is given with its conserved first and last residue. A D gene is named only where the DNA matches it firmly. Only part of the rows carry a size: once, few, many, or a class if the clone is expanded.

NA	TRBJ1-3	NA	TRBV5-1	TGCGCCAGCAGCTTAGAACCGAGAGGGGGAGGAGGAAACACCATATATTTT	CASSLEPRGGGGNTIYF
NA	TRBJ1-6	TRBD1	TRBV27	TGTGCCAGCAGACCCCCGGGACAGTATAATTCACCCCTCCACTTT	CASRPPGQYNSPLHF
NA	TRBJ1-5	NA	TRBV6-6	TGTGCCAGCTCACCCCCCCAGGGTTTCAATCAGCCCCAGCATTTT	CASSPPQGFNQPQHF
NA	TRBJ1-2	NA	TRBV5-1	TGCGCCAGCAGCTTGTCAGGGGAGTTTGGCTACACCTTC	CASSLSGEFGYTF
NA	TRBJ1-2	NA	TRBV5-8	TGTGCCAGCAGCTTGGGCGCCCGGAGGGGATATGGCTACACCTTC	CASSLGARRGYGYTF
NA	TRBJ1-1	NA	TRBV11-3	TGTGCCAGCAGCTTAGGGGGAAACACTGAAGCTTTCTTT	CASSLGGNTEAFF
NA	TRBJ2-3	NA	TRBV7-8	TGTGCCAGCAGCCCGGACTTTTCTACAGATACGCAGTATTTT	CASSPDFSTDTQYF
NA	TRBJ2-3	NA	TRBV3-1/TRBV3-2	TGTGCCAGCAGCCAAGATCGGAAAGGTACGCAGTATTTT	CASSQDRKGTQYF
NA	TRBJ1-2	NA	TRBV12-3/TRBV12-4	TGTGCCAGCAGTTTCGGCAGGGGCTATGGCTACACCTTC	CASSFGRGYGYTF
NA	TRBJ1-1	NA	TRBV30	TGTGCCTCGAACGGGATGAACACTGAAGCTTTCTTT	CASNGMNTEAFF
NA	TRBJ1-6	NA	TRBV2	TGTGCCAGCACTGAGGGCGGGGGTAGGTTCTATAATTCACCCCTCCACTTT	CASTEGGGRFYNSPLHF
NA	TRBJ1-2	TRBD1	TRBV9	TGTGCCAGCAGCGACCATTGGACAGGCGGCTACACCTTC	CASSDHWTGGYTF
NA	TRBJ2-4	TRBD2	TRBV6-2/TRBV6-3	TGTGCCAGCAGCGGCCGGCTAGCGGGGGGGCGGGAAAACATTCAGTACTTC	CASSGRLAGGRENIQYF
NA	TRBJ1-6	NA	TRBV28	TGTGCCAGCAGTTTCAGGGATTCACCCCTCCACTTT	CASSFRDSPLHF
NA	TRBJ1-3	TRBD1	TRBV2	TGTGCCAGCAGTGAGAACAGGGGATTTGGAAACACCATATATTTT	CASSENRGFGNTIYF
NA	TRBJ1-1	NA	TRBV7-2	TGTGCCAGCAGCCCCCGATCTAGCCTGAGCACTGAAGCTTTCTTT	CASSPRSSLSTEAFF
once	TRBJ1-1	TRBD1	TRBV4-1	TGCGCCAGCAGCCAGAACAGGGGAGAGATAAACACTGAAGCTTTCTTT	CASSQNRGEINTEAFF
NA	TRBJ2-2	TRBD1	TRBV6-1	TGTGCCAGCAGTGGGAGACAGGGGGGCGGTCCCGGGGAGCTGTTTTTT	CASSGRQGGGPGELFF
NA	TRBJ2-1	NA	TRBV5-8	TGTGCCAGCAGCTTGAAACAGCAATACAATGAGCAGTTCTTC	CASSLKQQYNEQFF
NA	TRBJ1-1	NA	TRBV7-9	TGTGCCAGCAGCTTAGGGGCAGGGAACACTGAAGCTTTCTTT	CASSLGAGNTEAFF
NA	TRBJ1-4	NA	TRBV10-1	TGCGCCAGCAGTGAGTCGGGTCGGCAGGAAAAACTGTTTTTT	CASSESGRQEKLFF
NA	TRBJ2-2	TRBD1	TRBV5-6	TGTGCCAGCAGCTTACAGGGGGCGAGGAACGGGGAGCTGTTTTTT	CASSLQGARNGELFF
NA	TRBJ1-2	NA	TRBV7-9	TGTGCCAGCAGCCATGAGGGAGACCGGTGGCGGGGCTACACCTTC	CASSHEGDRWRGYTF
NA	TRBJ1-2	NA	TRBV7-2	TGTGCCAGCAGCTTTGGGGTCTCCCGCCGGGGCTACACCTTC	CASSFGVSRRGYTF
NA	TRBJ2-6	NA	TRBV10-3	TGTGCCATCAGTGATTGGGTTCAGACAGAACGTGGGGCCAACGTCCTGACTTTC	CAISDWVQTERGANVLTF
NA	TRBJ2-3	NA	TRBV14	TGTGCCAGCAGCCAAGACCCGGAGGGAGAAGGGCCCACAGATACGCAGTATTTT	CASSQDPEGEGPTDTQYF
NA	TRBJ2-5	NA	TRBV28	TGTGCCAGCAGTTTATCGAGGGGAGGTTTGGAGACCCAGTACTTC	CASSLSRGGLETQYF
NA	TRBJ2-3	TRBD2	TRBV28	TGTGCCAGCAGTCAGGGAGTATCAGCGGGGGGCACAGATACGCAGTATTTT	CASSQGVSAGGTDTQYF
NA	TRBJ2-1	NA	TRBV5-1	TGCGCCAGCAGCTTGGTAGCCTCCCAGGGGTACAATGAGCAGTTCTTC	CASSLVASQGYNEQFF
once	TRBJ2-3	NA	TRBV11-3	TGTGCCAGCAGCACAACCGACGGCACAGATACGCAGTATTTT	CASSTTDGTDTQYF
NA	TRBJ1-1	NA	TRBV30	TGTGCCTGGAGTCCCGGGGGGCAAGCTTTCTTT	CAWSPGGQAFF
NA	TRBJ1-3	TRBD1	TRBV9	TGTGCCAGCACCGGGACAGGGACTGGAAACACCATATATTTT	CASTGTGTGNTIYF
NA	TRBJ2-5	TRBD2	TRBV10-1	TGCGCCAGCAGTGACCCGGGACTAGCGGGGGGAGAGACCCAGTACTTC	CASSDPGLAGGETQYF
NA	TRBJ2-1	NA	TRBV3-1/TRBV3-2	TGTGCCAGCAGCCAAGTCAGCTACATTTACAATGAGCAGTTCTTC	CASSQVSYIYNEQFF